This T cell receptor beta chain was sequenced in a study of cytomegalovirus exposure and HLA in healthy donors. Study conclusions and caveats: Reports described diagnosis of cytomegalovirus status by the classifier as highly specific and sensitive. As a later analysis revealed, most CMV-associated TCR beta chains appeared HLA-restricted. TCR beta chains numbering some 160 were designated cytomegalovirus-associated. TCR beta V- and J-gene trimming was later associated with a missense DCLRE1C variant.

13 Jbeta primers and 60 Vbeta primers were used for the PCR. Generated by immunoSEQ multiplex PCR, the TCRdb table keeps only in-frame clones and is missing some. The sample gives more than 70,000 clones, 70% to 85% of which show up once; roughly 5.4% is in the top ten. V dropped 9 bases and J dropped 4; count of bases not matched to a gene: 6. The CDR3 contains 14 residues. Per the germline V gene, CDR1 is SNHLY and CDR2 is FYNNEI. For this clone: As yet, its antigen is unknown.

The TCR comes from a man under 40 in good health and CMV-seropositive. V and J are TRBV2 and TRBJ2-2, with 9 bases matching TRBD2. Sequencing was carried out using PBMCs. The chain's CDR3 is CARALAGSTGELFF. For the CDR3, the DNA is TGTGCCAGAGCCCTAGCGGGGAGCACCGGGGAGCTGTTTTTT. Filled out from reference TRBV2 and TRBJ2-2, the complete variable domain reads EPEVTQTPSHQVTQMGQEVILRCVPISNHLYFYWYRQILGQKVEFLVSFYNNEISEKSEIFDDQFSVERPDGSNFTLKIRSTKLEDSAMYFCARALAGSTGELFFGEGSRLTVL.